This T cell receptor (beta chain) was captured by sequencing in a study of shared T cell receptors in the human thymus. Assay used: immunoSEQ multiplex PCR; TCRdb lists only in-frame clones, some missing. The sample lists 720,000 or so clones, approximately 85% occurring once. The germline gives CDR1 SGHVS, CDR2 FQNEAQ. CDR3 size: 17 residues. Trimming stripped 1 base from V and 5 bases from J, with 17 bases between. These data also featured in a second study, about human thymus T cells. That work adds: The sample donors, healthy Finnish infants, were having corrective surgery for congenital heart defects. Thymus pieces cut out during corrective heart surgery were the tissue that was used. There appeared to be biased usage of V and J genes in thymic and blood repertoires. Related reports documented highly overlapping thymic repertoires among unrelated individuals.

The specimen was thymocytes. The chain couples TRBV7-8 to TRBJ1-4, with D hard to call. The sequence was collected from a girl in the first two years of life with a congenital heart defect. CDR3 nucleotide sequence: TGTGCCAGCAGCTTAGTATCTGGTTGCCACATGAATGAAAAACTGTTTTTT. This sequence encodes CASSLVSGCHMNEKLFF.